The T cell receptor beta chain described here comes from a study of shared clonotypes between healthy human individuals. Using immunoSEQ multiplex PCR, the repertoire was profiled, and TCRdb retains in-frame clones only, with some absent. The sample carries approximately 1.5 million clones, around 98.5% recorded once. The CDR3 contains 15 residues. Unmatched junction bases numbered 3, after V lost 8 bases and J lost 0 bases. Germline CDR1 is ENHRY and CDR2 is SYGVKD. Study findings and constraints: Represented diversity (both genetic and exposure-history) was limited by the small number of donors. The naive CD4 repertoires of several donors were compared, and about 5% of clonotypes were shared.

This clone came up once. Its antigen is as yet unknown. Caucasian adults residing in Nashville, Tennessee made up all the donors. The clonotype was recovered from a man aged 30-40 years in good health. Sequencing was carried out using naive CD4+ T cells sorted from blood. Subset in this sample: CD45RA+ positively selected. The chain recombines TRBV10-3 with TRBJ2-7, with TRBD2 matching over 14 bases. The CDR3 DNA is TGTGCCATCGGGACTAGCGGGAGTATCTCCTACGAGCAGTACTTC. This translates into CAIGTSGSISYEQYF.